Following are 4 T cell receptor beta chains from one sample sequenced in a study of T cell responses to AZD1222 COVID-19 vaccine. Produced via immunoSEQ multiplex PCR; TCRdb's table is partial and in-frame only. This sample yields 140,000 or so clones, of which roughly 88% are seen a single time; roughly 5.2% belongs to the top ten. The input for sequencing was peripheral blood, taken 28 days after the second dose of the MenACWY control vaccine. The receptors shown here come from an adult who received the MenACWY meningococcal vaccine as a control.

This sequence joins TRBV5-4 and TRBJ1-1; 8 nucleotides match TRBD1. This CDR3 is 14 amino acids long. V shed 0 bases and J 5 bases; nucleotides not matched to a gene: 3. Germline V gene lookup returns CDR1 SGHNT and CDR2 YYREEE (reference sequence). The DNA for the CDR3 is TGTGCCAGCAGCTTGGCAGGGGGCCATACTGAAGCTTTCTTT. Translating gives CASSLAGGHTEAFF.

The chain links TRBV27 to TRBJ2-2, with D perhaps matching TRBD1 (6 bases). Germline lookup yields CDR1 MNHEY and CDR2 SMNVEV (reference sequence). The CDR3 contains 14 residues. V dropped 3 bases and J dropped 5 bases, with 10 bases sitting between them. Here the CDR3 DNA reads TGTGCCAGCAGTTTTATGGGGGCAACCGGGGAGCTGTTTTTT. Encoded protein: CASSFMGATGELFF.

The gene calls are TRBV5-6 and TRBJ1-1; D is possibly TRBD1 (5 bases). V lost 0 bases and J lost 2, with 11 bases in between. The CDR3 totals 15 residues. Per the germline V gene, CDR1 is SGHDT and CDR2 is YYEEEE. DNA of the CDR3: TGTGCCAGCAGCTTGGGACCAAGGACAAACACTGAAGCTTTCTTT. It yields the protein CASSLGPRTNTEAFF. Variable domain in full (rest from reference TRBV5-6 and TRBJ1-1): DAGVTQSPTHLIKTRGQQVTLRCSPKSGHDTVSWYQQALGQGPQFIFQYYEEEERQRGNFPDRFSGHQFPNYSSELNVNALLLGDSALYLCASSLGPRTNTEAFFGQGTRLTVV.

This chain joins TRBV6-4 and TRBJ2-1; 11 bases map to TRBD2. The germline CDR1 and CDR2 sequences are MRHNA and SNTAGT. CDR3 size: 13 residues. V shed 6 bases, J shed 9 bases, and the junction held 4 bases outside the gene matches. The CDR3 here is CASRIAGGREQFF. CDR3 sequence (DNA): TGTGCCAGCAGAATAGCGGGAGGGCGTGAGCAGTTCTTC.